A single TCR beta chain is shown here with its context. These data are taken from a study of blood T cell repertoires in COVID-19. Trimming cost V 2 bases and J 5 bases, with 7 bases left between them. CDR1 WSHSY and CDR2 SAAADI come from the germline V gene. There are 13 residues in the CDR3. Profiling relied on immunoSEQ multiplex PCR, and the TCRdb table lists in-frame clones only, not all of them. In the table there are over 90,000 clones, over 70% of which are singletons. The receptor was derived from a man between 60 and 70 years old with acute or convalescent COVID-19. This chain links TRBV10-2 with TRBJ1-5; D remains unclear. Sample: peripheral blood. The CDR3 region is CASSEARDQPQHF. The CDR3 DNA reads TGCGCCAGCAGTGAGGCGCGAGATCAGCCCCAGCATTTT.